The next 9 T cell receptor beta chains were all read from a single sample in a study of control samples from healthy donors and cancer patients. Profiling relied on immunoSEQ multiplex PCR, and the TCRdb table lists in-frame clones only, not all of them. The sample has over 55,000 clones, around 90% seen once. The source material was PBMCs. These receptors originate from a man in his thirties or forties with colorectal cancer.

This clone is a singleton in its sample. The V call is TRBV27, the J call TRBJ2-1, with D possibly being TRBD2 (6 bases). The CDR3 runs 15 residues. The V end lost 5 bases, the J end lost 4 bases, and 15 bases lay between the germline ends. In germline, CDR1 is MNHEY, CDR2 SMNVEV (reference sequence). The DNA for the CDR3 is TGTGCCAGCAGTGCTCGGGGAGGCGGTTACAATGAGCAGTTCTTC. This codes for CASSARGGGYNEQFF.

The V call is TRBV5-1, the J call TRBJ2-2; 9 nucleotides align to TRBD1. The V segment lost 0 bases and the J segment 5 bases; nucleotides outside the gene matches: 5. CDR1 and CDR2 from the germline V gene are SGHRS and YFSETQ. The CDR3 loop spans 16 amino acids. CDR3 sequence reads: CASSLAWTGETGELFF. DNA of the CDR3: TGCGCCAGCAGCTTGGCCTGGACAGGGGAGACCGGGGAGCTGTTTTTT.

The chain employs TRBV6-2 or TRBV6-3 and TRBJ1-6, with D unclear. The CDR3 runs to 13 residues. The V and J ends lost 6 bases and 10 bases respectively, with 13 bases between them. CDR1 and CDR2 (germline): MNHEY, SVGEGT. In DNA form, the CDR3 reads TGTGCCAGCAGCGGGCCTGTCGGGTCACCCCTCCACTTT. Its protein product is CASSGPVGSPLHF.

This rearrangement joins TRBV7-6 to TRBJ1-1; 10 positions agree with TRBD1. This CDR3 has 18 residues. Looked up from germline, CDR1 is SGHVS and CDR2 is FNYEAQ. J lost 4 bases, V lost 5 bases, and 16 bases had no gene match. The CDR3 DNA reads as TGTGCCAGCAGCATAGACAGGGGGCGAAGGGGTTTGAGCACTGAAGCTTTCTTT. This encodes CASSIDRGRRGLSTEAFF.

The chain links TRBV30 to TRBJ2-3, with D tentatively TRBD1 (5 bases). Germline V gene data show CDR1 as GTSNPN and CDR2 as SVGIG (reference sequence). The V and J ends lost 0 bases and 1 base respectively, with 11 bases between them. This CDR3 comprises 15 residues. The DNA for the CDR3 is TGTGCCTGGAGTGTAGGTGGGGCTCGCACAGATACGCAGTATTTT. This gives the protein CAWSVGGARTDTQYF.

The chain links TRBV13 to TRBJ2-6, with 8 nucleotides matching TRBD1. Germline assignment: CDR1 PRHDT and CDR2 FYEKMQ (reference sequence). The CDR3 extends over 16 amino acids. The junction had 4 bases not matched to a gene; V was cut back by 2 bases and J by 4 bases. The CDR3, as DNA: TGTGCCAGCAGCTTATTACAGGGGGTAGGGGCCAACGTCCTGACTTTC. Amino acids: CASSLLQGVGANVLTF. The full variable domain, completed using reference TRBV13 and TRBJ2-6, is AAGVIQSPRHLIKEKRETATLKCYPIPRHDTVYWYQQGPGQDPQFLISFYEKMQSDKGSIPDRFSAQQFSDYHSELNMSSLELGDSALYFCASSLLQGVGANVLTFGAGSRLTVL.

The DNA for the CDR3 is TGTGCCTGGAGTGTACTGGGCAGGACTAATGAAAAACTGTTTTTT. Translating gives CAWSVLGRTNEKLFF. The chain employs TRBV30 and TRBJ1-4; D not certain. Trimming cost V 0 bases and J 2 bases, with 10 bases left between them. CDR1 GTSNPN and CDR2 SVGIG come from the germline V gene (reference sequence). CDR3 length equals 15 residues. The complete variable domain, with remaining parts taken from reference TRBV30 and TRBJ1-4, reads SQTIHQWPATLVQPVGSPLSLECTVEGTSNPNLYWYRQAAGRGLQLLFYSVGIGQISSEVPQNLSASRPQDRQFILSSKKLLLSDSGFYLCAWSVLGRTNEKLFFGSGTQLSVL.

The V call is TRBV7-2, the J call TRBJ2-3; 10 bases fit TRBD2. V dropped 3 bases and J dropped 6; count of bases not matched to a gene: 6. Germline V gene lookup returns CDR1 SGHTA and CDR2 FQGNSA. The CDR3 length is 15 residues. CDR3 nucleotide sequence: TGTGCCAGCAGCTTGGAGCGGGGGGGCCCGGATACGCAGTATTTT. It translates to CASSLERGGPDTQYF.

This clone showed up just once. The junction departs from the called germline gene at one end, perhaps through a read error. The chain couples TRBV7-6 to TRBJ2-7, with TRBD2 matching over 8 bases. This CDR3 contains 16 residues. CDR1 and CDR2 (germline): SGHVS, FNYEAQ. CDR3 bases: TGTGCCAGCAGCCTAGCGTCGGGGGGGGCCTTCTACGAGCAGTACTTC. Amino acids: CASSLASGGAFYEQYF. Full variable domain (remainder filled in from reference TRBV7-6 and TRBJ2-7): GAGVSQSPRYKVTKRGQDVALRCDPISGHVSLYWYRQALGQGPEFLTYFNYEAQQDKSGLPNDRFSAERPEGSISTLTIQRTEQRDSAMYRCASSLASGGAFYEQYFGPGTRLTVT.